This TCR beta chain was observed in a study of T cells in Graves' hyperthyroidism and ophthalmopathy. Background on the study: Peripheral blood specimens were obtained at initial diagnosis, prior to any treatment.

This clonotype appeared many times. Antigen unknown. The J segment lost 4 bases and the V segment lost 5 bases, leaving 10 bases of the junction unmatched. The CDR3 runs 15 residues. Germline V CDR1 and CDR2: SGHAT, FQNNGV. Findings and limits, study-wide: It was a median approximately 6 months before onset that the model predicted ophthalmopathy.

Amplification yielded TCR beta CDR3 regions, with RNA transcripts as the source. The HTBI set primed first-round TCR CDR3 RT-PCR. TCRdb reanalysed the multiplex PCR reads using MiXCR and keeps one entry per CDR3 protein. Here the sample spans hundreds of thousands of distinct CDR3 sequences, 14% to 15% being singletons. The specimen was blood. The chain has TRBV11-2 and TRBJ1-2; 7 bases agree with TRBD1. The TCR comes from a woman between 40 and 55 years old with Graves' ophthalmopathy. CDR3 in amino acids: CASSHDRVLLYGYTF. CDR3 sequence (DNA): TGTGCCAGCAGCCACGACAGGGTTTTACTCTATGGCTACACCTTC.